This T cell receptor beta chain originates from a study of cytomegalovirus exposure and HLA in healthy donors. Method: immunoSEQ multiplex PCR; TCRdb's copy keeps in-frame clones and lacks some. Counted here are over 200,000 clones, roughly 84% occurring once; the ten biggest clones make up roughly 2%. CDR3 length equals 17 residues. Germline CDR1 reads SEHNR; CDR2 reads FQNEAQ (reference sequence). V was cut by 5 bases and J by 1 base, with 20 bases left in between. Specimen: PBMCs. This receptor was obtained from a woman aged 18-29 years in good health and CMV-seropositive. The chain employs TRBV7-9 and TRBJ1-1, with a possible D match to TRBD1 (5 bases). The CDR3, as DNA: TGTGCCAGCAGCCCTTCTCGGTGGGGGGATAAGAACACTGAAGCTTTCTTT. Translation gives CASSPSRWGDKNTEAFF.